The 12 T cell receptor beta chains in this list originate from one sample, sequenced in a study of OX40 agonist ivuxolimab in advanced cancers. The assay was immunoSEQ multiplex PCR, and TCRdb's table has in-frame clones only and misses some. The sample includes about 93,000 clones, about 90% seen only once; the top ten take 0.4% to 0.55%. Sequencing used CD4+ or CD8+ T cells sorted from blood, obtained in a trial of the OX40 agonist ivuxolimab. The source is an adult with an advanced solid tumor such as melanoma, head and neck, liver or kidney cancer.

The rearrangement uses TRBV19 and TRBJ2-7, with 13 bases that match TRBD2. J was trimmed by 5 bases and V by 8 bases; bases with no gene match: 9. This CDR3 comprises 15 residues. Germline CDR1 is LNHDA and CDR2 is SQIVND (reference sequence). The DNA for the CDR3 is TGTGCCAGTCACTGGACTAGCGGGAGCGTACACGAGCAGTACTTC. Protein product: CASHWTSGSVHEQYF.

The chain joins TRBV29-1 to TRBJ2-4; D is undetermined. Trimming took 5 bases from V and 5 from J, leaving 13 bases between them. The CDR3 has 13 residues. The germline gives CDR1 SQVTM, CDR2 ANQGSEA. This CDR3 reads CSVIMGPENIQYF. The CDR3 DNA is TGCAGCGTTATCATGGGCCCGGAAAACATTCAGTACTTC. Full variable domain (missing parts from reference TRBV29-1 and TRBJ2-4): SAVISQKPSRDICQRGTSLTIQCQVDSQVTMMFWYRQQPGQSLTLIATANQGSEATYESGFVIDKFPISRPNLTFSTLTVSNMSPEDSSIYLCSVIMGPENIQYFGAGTRLSVL.

The chain combines TRBV2 with TRBJ2-3, with 8 bases matching TRBD2. Germline CDR1 is SNHLY and CDR2 is FYNNEI. This CDR3 has 12 residues. V shed 10 bases, J shed 3 bases, and the junction held 3 bases outside the gene matches. CDR3 region: CATSSGTDTQYF. In nucleotides, the CDR3 is TGTGCCACCTCTAGCGGGACAGATACGCAGTATTTT.

V is TRBV19 and J is TRBJ2-7; D ambiguous. Trimming left V 4 bases short and J 2 bases short, with 12 bases between. This CDR3 has 14 amino acids. From germline, CDR1 is LNHDA and CDR2 SQIVND (reference sequence). The CDR3 here is CASSSNNYPYEQYF. The DNA of the CDR3 is TGTGCCAGTAGTAGCAACAATTACCCCTACGAGCAGTACTTC.

The chain has TRBV2 and TRBJ2-5; 7 bases fit TRBD2. J lost 5 bases, V lost 10 bases, and 13 bases had no gene match. The length of the CDR3 is 14 residues. Germline CDR1 reads SNHLY; CDR2 reads FYNNEI. For the CDR3, the DNA is TGTGCCACCAAGAAAGGACTAGGGCGGGAGACCCAGTACTTC. Translated: CATKKGLGRETQYF. Full variable domain (missing parts from reference TRBV2 and TRBJ2-5): EPEVTQTPSHQVTQMGQEVILRCVPISNHLYFYWYRQILGQKVEFLVSFYNNEISEKSEIFDDQFSVERPDGSNFTLKIRSTKLEDSAMYFCATKKGLGRETQYFGPGTRLLVL.

CDR3 coding DNA: TGTGCAAGTCGCACCCGGCCCCGGGGACTAGCGGGAGAGACTAGCACAGATACGCAGTATTTT. Encoded protein: CASRTRPRGLAGETSTDTQYF. The chain recombines TRBV12-2 with TRBJ2-3; TRBD2, the table's D call, lacks a check against the DNA. TRBV12-2 is recorded as a pseudogene. This CDR3 is built from 21 residues.

The genes are TRBV5-1 and TRBJ2-5, with D perhaps assigned TRBD1 or TRBD2 (5 bases each). CDR3 length: 14 amino acids. Germline values: CDR1 SGHRS, CDR2 YFSETQ. Trimming removed 6 bases from V and 1 base from J, with 13 bases in between. DNA for the CDR3: TGCGCCAGCACCTCGGGACCGCTCCAAGAGACCCAGTACTTC. It translates to CASTSGPLQETQYF.

The CDR3 sequence is CASAGVHEQFF. The CDR3 DNA reads TGCGCCAGTGCGGGAGTCCATGAGCAGTTCTTC. The chain couples TRBV10-2 to TRBJ2-1; 7 bases are shared with TRBD2. Germline-derived CDR1 and CDR2 are WSHSY and SAAADI. The CDR3 has 11 residues. Trimming at V came to 9 bases and at J to 8 bases, leaving 4 bases not matched to a gene.

The chain carries TRBV9 and TRBJ1-1; no definite D call. Germline CDR1 is SGDLS and CDR2 is YYNGEE. V lost 5 bases and J 3 bases, leaving 11 bases between the germline ends. The CDR3 totals 13 residues. CDR3 sequence (DNA): TGTGCCAGCAGTCCTCCCCGGGACACTGAAGCTTTCTTT. It is translated as CASSPPRDTEAFF.

This chain joins TRBV7-3 and TRBJ2-7; possible D gene TRBD2, 5 bases. V was pared by 2 bases and J by 7 bases, with 27 bases between. The germline V gene has CDR1 SGHTA and CDR2 FQGTGA. The CDR3 consists of 18 residues. The CDR3 is CASSLDGGAPRPWEEQYF. In nucleotides, the CDR3 is TGTGCCAGCAGCTTAGACGGTGGTGCCCCCCGCCCCTGGGAGGAGCAGTACTTC.

The V and J genes are TRBV6-5 and TRBJ1-3; D uncertain. V was pared by 11 bases and J by 0 bases, with 11 bases between. CDR3 length: 13 residues. Germline CDR1 is MNHEY and CDR2 is SVGAGI. CDR3 region: CAAQRGSGNTIYF. Here the CDR3 DNA reads TGTGCCGCCCAACGGGGCTCTGGAAACACCATATATTTT.

This clone was observed once. The rearrangement joins TRBV29-1 to TRBJ2-1; unclear D gene. V was shortened by 2 bases and J by 7 bases, with 0 bases between the two germline ends. CDR3 length: 9 amino acids. CDR1 and CDR2 (germline): SQVTM, ANQGSEA. The CDR3 protein is CSVENEQFF. The CDR3, as DNA: TGCAGCGTTGAAAATGAGCAGTTCTTC.